One sample yielded the 21 T cell receptor beta chains listed below, sequenced in a study of blood T cell repertoires in COVID-19. Generated by immunoSEQ multiplex PCR, the TCRdb table keeps only in-frame clones and is missing some. The data show approximately 250,000 clones, 70% to 90% seen once. The sequencing sample was made of PBMCs or T cells enriched from blood (not recorded which). All receptors come from a woman aged 30 to 39 with acute COVID-19.

The V and J genes are TRBV7-2 and TRBJ2-7; 7 bases match TRBD2. Trimming took 5 bases from V and 4 from J; bases not matched to a gene: 8. Germline loops: CDR1 SGHTA, CDR2 FQGNSA. The length of the CDR3 is 14 residues. This chain's CDR3 is CASSPGGSRYEQYF. CDR3 in DNA: TGTGCCAGCAGCCCCGGGGGGAGCCGATACGAGCAGTACTTC.

The genes are TRBV27 and TRBJ1-2; 7 positions match TRBD1. Germline CDR1 and CDR2: MNHEY and SMNVEV (reference sequence). J lost 6 bases, V lost 5 bases, and 9 bases had no gene match. The CDR3 spans 14 residues. CDR3 nucleotide sequence: TGTGCCAGCAGTCTCCGAGGACAGGTTGATGGCTACACCTTC. It specifies CASSLRGQVDGYTF.

The chain is built from TRBV27 and TRBJ2-3, with D perhaps matching TRBD2 (6 bases). Trimming removed 0 bases at V and 2 bases at J, with 9 bases between. CDR3 length: 15 residues. Germline V CDR1 and CDR2: MNHEY, SMNVEV (reference sequence). DNA of the CDR3: TGTGCCAGCAGTTTATCTCGGGGGACCACAGATACGCAGTATTTT. It codes for CASSLSRGTTDTQYF.

V gene TRBV4-1 combines with J gene TRBJ2-5, with D uncertain. V was cut by 0 bases and J by 5 bases, with 4 bases left in between. CDR3 length equals 12 residues. Germline assignment: CDR1 MGHRA and CDR2 YSYEKL. CDR3 protein: CASSQDSETQYF. The CDR3 DNA is TGCGCCAGCAGCCAAGATAGCGAGACCCAGTACTTC.

The J gene is TRBJ1-3, the V gene TRBV28; D is perhaps TRBD1 (6 bases). Per the germline V gene, CDR1 is MDHEN and CDR2 is SYDVKM. There are 24 residues in the CDR3. Trimming pared 5 bases from V and 0 bases from J, leaving 38 bases between. DNA of the CDR3: TGTGCCAGCAGTGCCTTCTCCCGGGACAAACAAGCCCGAGTTGGGTCCACCTCTGGAAACACCATATATTTT. Translated: CASSAFSRDKQARVGSTSGNTIYF.

J is TRBJ2-5 and V is TRBV7-3; D might be TRBD1 (6 bases). This CDR3 comprises 16 residues. Trimming removed 4 bases at V and 5 bases at J, with 20 bases between. Germline lookup yields CDR1 SGHTA and CDR2 FQGTGA. For the CDR3, the DNA is TGTGCCAGCAGCTACGTAGGGGGAACGGAGCGGGAGACCCAGTACTTC. Translation gives CASSYVGGTERETQYF.

The rearrangement links TRBV10-3 to TRBJ1-1; D unclear. Trimming stripped 0 bases from V and 0 bases from J, with 11 bases between. The CDR3 has 16 amino acids. Germline V gene sequence: CDR1 ENHRY, CDR2 SYGVKD. CDR3 in DNA: TGTGCCATCAGTGAGTCGACTCAGATATTGAACACTGAAGCTTTCTTT. This encodes CAISESTQILNTEAFF.

This chain joins TRBV19 and TRBJ1-3; no definite D call. This CDR3 is 14 amino acids long. Germline CDR1 reads LNHDA; CDR2 reads SQIVND (reference sequence). V was shortened by 9 bases and J by 5 bases, with 17 bases between the two germline ends. The CDR3 region is CASIGGMARNTIYF. CDR3 nucleotides: TGTGCCAGCATAGGCGGGATGGCGCGAAACACCATATATTTT.

The genes are TRBV5-1 and TRBJ2-3, with 7 bases lining up with TRBD1. Germline V gives CDR1 SGHRS, CDR2 YFSETQ. The CDR3 spans 14 residues. V shed 4 bases, J shed 6 bases, and the junction held 8 bases outside the gene matches. CDR3 in DNA: TGCGCCAGCAGCGACGGGACAGCTACCGATACGCAGTATTTT. Translated, it gives CASSDGTATDTQYF. The full variable domain, completed using reference TRBV5-1 and TRBJ2-3, is KAGVTQTPRYLIKTRGQQVTLSCSPISGHRSVSWYQQTPGQGLQFLFEYFSETQRNKGNFPGRFSGRQFSNSRSEMNVSTLELGDSALYLCASSDGTATDTQYFGPGTRLTVL.

This chain joins TRBV11-3 and TRBJ2-2; D is ambiguous. The germline gives CDR1 SGHNT, CDR2 YENEEA. The CDR3 covers 13 residues. Deletions cut 5 bases from V and 7 bases from J, with 11 bases between. This CDR3 is CASSPRSSGELFF. CDR3 DNA sequence: TGTGCCAGCAGCCCCCGTTCGAGCGGGGAGCTGTTTTTT.

V and J are TRBV10-3 and TRBJ2-5; 7 nucleotides line up with TRBD2. CDR1 ENHRY and CDR2 SYGVKD come from the germline V gene. The ends lost 3 bases at V and 2 bases at J; junction bases unmatched: 3. This CDR3 is 14 amino acids long. The CDR3 nucleotides read TGTGCCATCAGTGACTCAGCGGGACAAGAGACCCAGTACTTC. Translated, it gives CAISDSAGQETQYF.

The chain recombines TRBV5-1 with TRBJ1-1, with D perhaps matching TRBD1 (5 bases). V lost 0 bases to trimming and J lost 0 bases, with 12 bases between them. CDR3 length equals 16 residues. Germline CDR1 is SGHRS and CDR2 is YFSETQ. CDR3 amino acids: CASSLGGAGMNTEAFF. Written as DNA, the CDR3 is TGCGCCAGCAGCTTGGGAGGGGCGGGGATGAACACTGAAGCTTTCTTT.

The V and J genes are TRBV19 and TRBJ2-1; maybe TRBD2 (6 bases). The V end was cut by 4 bases, the J end by 4 bases, with 14 bases between. The germline V gene has CDR1 LNHDA and CDR2 SQIVND (reference sequence). There are 15 residues in the CDR3. DNA of the CDR3: TGTGCCAGTAGTACGAATCCCGGGACTTACAATGAGCAGTTCTTC. It is translated as CASSTNPGTYNEQFF. Full variable domain (remainder filled in from reference TRBV19 and TRBJ2-1): DGGITQSPKYLFRKEGQNVTLSCEQNLNHDAMYWYRQDPGQGLRLIYYSQIVNDFQKGDIAEGYSVSREKKESFPLTVTSAQKNPTAFYLCASSTNPGTYNEQFFGPGTRLTVL.

J is TRBJ1-3 and V is TRBV28; D is undetermined. Germline V gene data show CDR1 as MDHEN and CDR2 as SYDVKM. This CDR3 is 16 amino acids long. V lost 5 bases to trimming and J lost 0 bases, with 14 bases between them. In DNA form, the CDR3 reads TGTGCCAGCAGTCCCCCCGGGTCTTCCTCTGGAAACACCATATATTTT. Translating gives CASSPPGSSSGNTIYF.

The chain employs TRBV7-9 and TRBJ2-7; perhaps TRBD1 as D (6 bases). This CDR3 comprises 16 residues. The germline gives CDR1 SEHNR, CDR2 FQNEAQ (reference sequence). V shed 1 base and J shed 3 bases, with 16 bases lying between them. CDR3 sequence reads: CASSLDLGGQIYEQYF. The CDR3 DNA reads TGTGCCAGCAGCTTAGACCTTGGTGGACAGATCTACGAGCAGTACTTC.

The chain employs TRBV18 and TRBJ2-7; TRBD1 agrees at 8 bases. The CDR3 has 16 residues. Germline values: CDR1 KGHSH, CDR2 LQKENI. J gave up 2 bases and V 3 bases, and 9 bases lay outside the gene matches. The CDR3 DNA reads as TGTGCCAGCTCACCCCAGGGGGCGGGAAACACCTACGAGCAGTACTTC. Its translation: CASSPQGAGNTYEQYF.

The V and J genes are TRBV7-8 and TRBJ2-4, with 8 nucleotides matching TRBD2. Germline V gene lookup returns CDR1 SGHVS and CDR2 FQNEAQ. The V segment lost 5 bases and the J segment 3 bases; nucleotides outside the gene matches: 12. The length of the CDR3 is 17 residues. CDR3 DNA: TGTGCCAGCAGCGTACGGACTAGCCAGTTGGGCAAAAACATTCAGTACTTC. It specifies CASSVRTSQLGKNIQYF.

This chain uses TRBV6-2 or TRBV6-3 with TRBJ2-1; tentatively, D is TRBD1 (5 bases). V was shortened by 4 bases and J by 4 bases, with 5 bases between the two germline ends. This CDR3 spans 12 amino acids. Germline loops: CDR1 MNHEY, CDR2 SVGEGT. This CDR3 is CASSSGYNEQFF. The CDR3 DNA is TGTGCCAGCAGTTCAGGGTACAATGAGCAGTTCTTC.

The chain links TRBV10-3 to TRBJ1-1; 8 bases fit TRBD1. The CDR3 loop spans 15 amino acids. Germline V CDR1 and CDR2: ENHRY, SYGVKD. V trimming: 3 bases; J trimming: 4 bases; junction bases outside the gene matches: 7. The CDR3 loop reads CAISDPGTGSTEAFF. DNA of the CDR3: TGTGCCATCAGTGACCCCGGGACAGGATCCACTGAAGCTTTCTTT.

The rearrangement uses TRBV15 and TRBJ2-7; D unclear. With 0 bases removed from V and 0 bases from J, the gap between germline ends came to 9 bases. Germline V CDR1 and CDR2: LNHNV, YYDKDF (reference sequence). This CDR3 has 15 amino acids. For the CDR3, the DNA is TGTGCCACCAGCAGAGATTTTGACACCTCCTACGAGCAGTACTTC. Translation gives CATSRDFDTSYEQYF.

The chain couples TRBV7-9 to TRBJ2-4, with unresolved D. The V end was cut by 1 base, the J end by 0 bases, with 10 bases between. The CDR3 sequence is 16 residues long. Germline CDR1 and CDR2: SEHNR and FQNEAQ (reference sequence). CDR3 sequence reads: CASSLVDTLAKNIQYF. The CDR3 DNA reads as TGTGCCAGCAGCTTAGTCGACACCTTAGCCAAAAACATTCAGTACTTC.